The rows below give T cell receptor beta chains drawn from one sample of a study of blood T cell dynamics during melanoma immunotherapy. The protocol was immunoSEQ multiplex PCR, while the TCRdb copy is restricted to in-frame clones and leaves out a portion. The sample yields under 8,000 clones, over 80% seen once. Source: blood, taken from a patient treated with checkpoint blockade. The receptor set was obtained from a human donor with melanoma. Some clones in this sample may be carry-over from other donors' samples. Both conserved end residues are part of each CDR3. D genes are given only for firm matches. The listing skips clone size in some rows; elsewhere it reads once, few, many or a size class.

clone_size,d_call,v_call,j_call,cdr3_aa,cdr3_nt
.,.,TRBV5-6,TRBJ2-6,CASSSLDLEGANVLTF,TGTGCCAGCAGCTCCCTGGACTTGGAGGGGGCCAACGTCCTGACTTTC
.,TRBD2,TRBV19,TRBJ2-3,CASSTTSGGWETQYF,TGTGCCAGTAGTACGACTAGCGGGGGGTGGGAGACGCAGTATTTT
.,TRBD2,TRBV7-3,TRBJ2-1,CASSVSGTSGTNEQFF,TGTGCCAGCAGCGTCTCCGGGACTAGCGGGACAAATGAGCAGTTCTTC
medium-sized,.,TRBV6-4,TRBJ2-3,CASSEGPNTDTQYF,TGTGCCAGCAGCGAGGGACCGAACACAGATACGCAGTATTTT
.,TRBD2,TRBV30,TRBJ2-3,CAWSFTSGGRTDTQYF,TGTGCCTGGAGTTTTACTAGCGGGGGCCGCACAGATACGCAGTATTTT
few,.,TRBV9,TRBJ1-1,CASSESGSRGHTEAFF,TGTGCCAGCAGCGAATCAGGATCCCGTGGCCACACTGAAGCTTTCTTT
few,TRBD1,TRBV27,TRBJ1-6,CASSSGTVKENSPLHF,TGTGCCAGCAGTTCGGGGACAGTAAAGGAGAATTCACCCCTCCACTTT
.,.,TRBV2,TRBJ1-4,CASSEALPLNSDEKLFF,TGTGCCAGCAGTGAAGCGCTCCCCCTAAACAGTGATGAAAAACTGTTTTTT
.,.,TRBV5-8,TRBJ2-7,CASSLTGREQYF,TGTGCCAGCAGTTTGACAGGTCGAGAGCAGTACTTC
.,.,TRBV6-6,TRBJ2-5,CASRPGGKETQYF,TGTGCCAGCAGACCCGGTGGGAAAGAGACCCAGTACTTC
few,.,TRBV12-5,TRBJ2-7,CASGLTPRGSEQYF,TGTGCTAGTGGTTTGACCCCCAGGGGTTCCGAGCAGTACTTC
.,.,TRBV7-2,TRBJ2-3,CASSLEFTDTQYF,TGTGCCAGCAGCTTAGAGTTCACAGATACGCAGTATTTT
.,TRBD1,TRBV15,TRBJ2-7,CATSGRDRSFYEQYF,TGTGCCACCAGCGGCCGGGACAGGAGTTTTTACGAGCAGTACTTC
.,.,TRBV12-5,TRBJ2-4,CASGFSTIVAKNIQYF,TGTGCTAGTGGTTTTTCGACCATCGTAGCCAAAAACATTCAGTACTTC
.,TRBD2,TRBV11-2,TRBJ2-3,CASSLGLAGGADTQYF,TGTGCCAGCAGCTTAGGACTAGCGGGGGGTGCGGATACGCAGTATTTT
.,TRBD1,TRBV5-1,TRBJ1-1,CASSMGQATPEAFF,TGCGCCAGCAGCATGGGACAGGCCACACCTGAAGCTTTCTTT
.,TRBD2,TRBV7-6,TRBJ2-2,CASSRLAGGNANTGELFF,TGTGCCAGCAGCCGACTAGCGGGAGGTAACGCGAACACCGGGGAGCTGTTTTTT
.,TRBD2,TRBV2,TRBJ2-7,CASRGTSGRAGEQYF,TGTGCCAGCAGGGGGACTAGCGGGAGGGCTGGCGAGCAGTACTTC
few,.,TRBV5-1,TRBJ2-1,CASSALGGNEQFF,TGCGCCAGCAGCGCCCTCGGAGGCAATGAGCAGTTCTTC
.,.,TRBV28,TRBJ1-1,CASTLPPRDTEAFF,TGTGCCAGCACCCTCCCCCCCCGGGACACTGAAGCTTTCTTT
.,TRBD2,TRBV10-1,TRBJ2-7,CASSDSGGPFHEQYF,TGCGCCAGCAGTGATAGCGGGGGGCCTTTCCACGAGCAGTACTTC
.,.,TRBV6-1,TRBJ2-2,CASRRVGGNTGELFF,TGTGCCAGCAGAAGGGTAGGGGGTAACACCGGGGAGCTGTTTTTT
.,.,TRBV30,TRBJ1-1,CAWSTGSYAAFF,TGTGCCTGGAGTACAGGGAGCTATGCAGCTTTCTTT
.,.,TRBV29-1,TRBJ2-5,CSVEDRGETQYF,TGCAGCGTTGAAGATCGGGGGGAGACCCAGTACTTC